These 2 T cell receptor beta chains share one sample of origin, sequenced in a study of T-cell reconstitution after alpha-beta-depleted transplantation in children. As it was prepared, the TCRbeta library received unique molecular identifiers. TCRdb ran MiXCR on the PCR reads and lists one entry per CDR3 protein. The data hold fewer than 350,000 distinct CDR3 sequences, with about 9.9% observed a single time. Sequencing used peripheral blood, obtained 180 days after TCRalphabeta/CD19-depleted stem cell transplant. These receptors all come from a male patient between 2 and 10 years old who had a stem cell transplant for chronic granulomatous disease, so the T cells may come from the graft donor.

At least ten counts were recorded for this clonotype. The V call is TRBV6-2 or TRBV6-3, the J call TRBJ1-5; weak D call: TRBD1 (6 bases). Looked up from germline, CDR1 is MNHEY and CDR2 is SVGEGT. This CDR3 contains 15 residues. The V gene lost 0 bases and the J gene lost 6 bases, with 12 bases spanning the gap. The CDR3 sequence: CASSYSGGLSQPQHF. The DNA of the CDR3 is TGTGCCAGCAGTTACTCGGGGGGGCTGAGTCAGCCCCAGCATTTT.

Ten or more counts support this clonotype. The V and J genes are TRBV7-8 and TRBJ2-7; 7 bases map to TRBD2. J was trimmed by 2 bases and V by 1 base; bases with no gene match: 8. Per the germline V gene, CDR1 is SGHVS and CDR2 is FQNEAQ. The CDR3 extends over 16 amino acids. The chain's CDR3 is CASSLVLADPPYEQYF. The CDR3 bases are TGTGCCAGCAGCTTAGTCCTAGCGGACCCCCCCTACGAGCAGTACTTC.